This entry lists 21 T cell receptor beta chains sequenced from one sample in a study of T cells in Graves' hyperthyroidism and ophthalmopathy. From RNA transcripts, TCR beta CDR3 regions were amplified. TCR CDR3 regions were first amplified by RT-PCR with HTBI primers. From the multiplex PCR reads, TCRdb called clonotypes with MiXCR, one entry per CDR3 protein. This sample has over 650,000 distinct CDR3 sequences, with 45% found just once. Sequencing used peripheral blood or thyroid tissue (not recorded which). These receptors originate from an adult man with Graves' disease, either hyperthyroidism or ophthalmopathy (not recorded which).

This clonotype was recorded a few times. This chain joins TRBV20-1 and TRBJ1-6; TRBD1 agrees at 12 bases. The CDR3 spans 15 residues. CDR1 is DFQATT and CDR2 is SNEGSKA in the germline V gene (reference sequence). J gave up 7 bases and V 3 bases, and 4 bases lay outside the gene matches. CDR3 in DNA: TGCAGTGCTAGGGACGGGACAGGGGGCAATTCACCCCTCCACTTT. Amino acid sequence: CSARDGTGGNSPLHF.

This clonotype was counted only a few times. CDR3 sequence reads: CSARGDRSGANVLTF. DNA for the CDR3: TGCAGTGCTAGAGGCGACAGATCTGGGGCCAACGTCCTGACTTTC. The V call is TRBV20-1, the J call TRBJ2-6, with D perhaps TRBD1 (5 bases). Germline V CDR1 and CDR2: DFQATT, SNEGSKA (reference sequence). The CDR3 sequence is 15 residues long. The germline V and J ends were trimmed by 1 base and 1 base, with 8 bases remaining between them.

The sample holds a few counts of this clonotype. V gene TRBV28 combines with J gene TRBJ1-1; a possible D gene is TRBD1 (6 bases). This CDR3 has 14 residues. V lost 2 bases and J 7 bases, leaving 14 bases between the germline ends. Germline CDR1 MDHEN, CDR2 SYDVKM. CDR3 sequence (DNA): TGTGCCAGCAGTTTAACGGGGGCTCTTGGTGAAGCTTTCTTT. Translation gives CASSLTGALGEAFF.

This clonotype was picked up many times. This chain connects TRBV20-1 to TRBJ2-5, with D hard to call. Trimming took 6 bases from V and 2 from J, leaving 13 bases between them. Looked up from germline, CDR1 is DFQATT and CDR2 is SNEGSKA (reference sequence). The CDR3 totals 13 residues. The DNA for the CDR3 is TGCAGTGCAGCCGTAGCAAGGCAAGAGACCCAGTACTTC. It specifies CSAAVARQETQYF.

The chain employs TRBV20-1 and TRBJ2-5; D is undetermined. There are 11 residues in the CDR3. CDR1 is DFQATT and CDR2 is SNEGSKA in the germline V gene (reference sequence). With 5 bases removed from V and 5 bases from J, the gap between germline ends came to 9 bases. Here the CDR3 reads CSAENWETQYF. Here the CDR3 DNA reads TGCAGTGCTGAAAATTGGGAGACCCAGTACTTC.

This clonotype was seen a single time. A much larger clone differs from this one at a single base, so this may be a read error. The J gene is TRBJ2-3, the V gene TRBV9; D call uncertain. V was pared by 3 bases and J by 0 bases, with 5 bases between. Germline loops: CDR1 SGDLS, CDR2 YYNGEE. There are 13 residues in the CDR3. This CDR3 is CASSAYSTDTQYF. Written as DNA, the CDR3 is TGTGCCAGCAGCGCGTACAGCACAGATACGCAGTATTTT.

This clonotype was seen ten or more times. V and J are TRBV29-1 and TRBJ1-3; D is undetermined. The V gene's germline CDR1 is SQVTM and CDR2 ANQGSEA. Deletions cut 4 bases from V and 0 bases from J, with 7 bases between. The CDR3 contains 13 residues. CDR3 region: CSVVDSSGNTIYF. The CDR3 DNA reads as TGCAGCGTTGTCGATAGCTCTGGAAACACCATATATTTT. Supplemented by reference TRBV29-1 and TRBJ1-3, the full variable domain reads SAVISQKPSRDICQRGTSLTIQCQVDSQVTMMFWYRQQPGQSLTLIATANQGSEATYESGFVIDKFPISRPNLTFSTLTVSNMSPEDSSIYLCSVVDSSGNTIYFGEGSWLTVV.

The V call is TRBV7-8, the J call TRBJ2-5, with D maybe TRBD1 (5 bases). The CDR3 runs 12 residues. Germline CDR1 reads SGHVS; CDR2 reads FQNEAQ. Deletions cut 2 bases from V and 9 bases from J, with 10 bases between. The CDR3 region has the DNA TGTGCCAGCAGCTTATCAGGGCTGGCCCAGTACTTC. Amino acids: CASSLSGLAQYF.

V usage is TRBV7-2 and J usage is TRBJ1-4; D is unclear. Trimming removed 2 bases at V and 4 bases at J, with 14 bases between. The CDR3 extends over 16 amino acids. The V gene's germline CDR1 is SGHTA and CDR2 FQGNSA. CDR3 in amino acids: CASSLNLLPINEKLFF. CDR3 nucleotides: TGTGCCAGCAGCTTAAATCTCCTACCGATTAATGAAAAACTGTTTTTT.

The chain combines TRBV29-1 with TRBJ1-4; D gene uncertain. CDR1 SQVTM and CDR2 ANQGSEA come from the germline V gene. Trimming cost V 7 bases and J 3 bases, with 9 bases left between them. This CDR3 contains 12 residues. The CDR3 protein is CSAGGANEKLFF. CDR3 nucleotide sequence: TGCAGCGCTGGAGGAGCTAATGAAAAACTGTTTTTT.

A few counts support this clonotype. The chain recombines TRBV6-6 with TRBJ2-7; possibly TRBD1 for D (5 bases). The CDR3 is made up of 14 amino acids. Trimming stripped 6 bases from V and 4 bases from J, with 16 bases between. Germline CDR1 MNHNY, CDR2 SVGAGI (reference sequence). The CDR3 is CASRLQGSGYEQYF. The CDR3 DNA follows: TGTGCCAGCAGATTGCAGGGTTCAGGGTACGAGCAGTACTTC.

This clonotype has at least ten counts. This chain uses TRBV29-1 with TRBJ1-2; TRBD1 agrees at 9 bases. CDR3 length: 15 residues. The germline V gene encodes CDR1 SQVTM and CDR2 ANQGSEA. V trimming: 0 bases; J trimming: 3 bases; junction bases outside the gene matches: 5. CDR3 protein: CSVEDRQGVDYGYTF. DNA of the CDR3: TGCAGCGTTGAAGATCGACAGGGGGTAGACTATGGCTACACCTTC.

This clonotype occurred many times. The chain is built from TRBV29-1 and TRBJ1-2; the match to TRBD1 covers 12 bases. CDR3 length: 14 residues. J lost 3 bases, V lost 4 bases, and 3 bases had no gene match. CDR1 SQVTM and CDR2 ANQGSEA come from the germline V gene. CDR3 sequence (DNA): TGCAGCGTTGCGGGGACAGGGGGCGACTATGGCTACACCTTC. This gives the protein CSVAGTGGDYGYTF.

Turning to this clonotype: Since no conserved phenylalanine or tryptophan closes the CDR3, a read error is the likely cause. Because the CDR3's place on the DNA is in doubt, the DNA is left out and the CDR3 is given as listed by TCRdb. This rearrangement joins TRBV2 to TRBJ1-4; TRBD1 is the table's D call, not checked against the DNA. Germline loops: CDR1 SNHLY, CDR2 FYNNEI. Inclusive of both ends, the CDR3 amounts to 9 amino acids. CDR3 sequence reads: CASSKTGGA.

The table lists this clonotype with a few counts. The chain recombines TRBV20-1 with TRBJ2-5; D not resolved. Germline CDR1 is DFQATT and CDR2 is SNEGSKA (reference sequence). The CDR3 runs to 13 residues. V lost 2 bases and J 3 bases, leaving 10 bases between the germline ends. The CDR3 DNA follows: TGCAGTGCTAGAAAAGCAACAAAAGAGACCCAGTACTTC. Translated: CSARKATKETQYF.

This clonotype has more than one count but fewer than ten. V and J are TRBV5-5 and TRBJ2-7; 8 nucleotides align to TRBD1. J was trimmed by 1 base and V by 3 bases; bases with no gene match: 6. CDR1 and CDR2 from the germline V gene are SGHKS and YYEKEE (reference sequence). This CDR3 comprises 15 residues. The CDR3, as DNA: TGTGCCAGCAGCTGGGGACAGGCGATATCCTACGAGCAGTACTTC. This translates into CASSWGQAISYEQYF.

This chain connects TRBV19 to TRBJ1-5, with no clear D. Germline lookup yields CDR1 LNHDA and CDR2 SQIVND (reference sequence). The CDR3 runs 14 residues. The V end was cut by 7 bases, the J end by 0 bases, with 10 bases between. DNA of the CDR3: TGTGCCAGTAAGGCGACAAGTAGCAATCAGCCCCAGCATTTT. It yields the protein CASKATSSNQPQHF. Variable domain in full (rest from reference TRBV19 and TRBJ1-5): DGGITQSPKYLFRKEGQNVTLSCEQNLNHDAMYWYRQDPGQGLRLIYYSQIVNDFQKGDIAEGYSVSREKKESFPLTVTSAQKNPTAFYLCASKATSSNQPQHFGDGTRLSIL.

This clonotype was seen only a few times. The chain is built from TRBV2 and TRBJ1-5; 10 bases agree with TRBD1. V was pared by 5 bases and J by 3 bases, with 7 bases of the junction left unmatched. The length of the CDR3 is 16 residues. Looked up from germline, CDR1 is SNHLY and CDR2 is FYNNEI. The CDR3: CASSSPGQGYNQPQHF. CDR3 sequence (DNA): TGTGCCAGCAGTTCTCCGGGACAGGGGTACAATCAGCCCCAGCATTTT.

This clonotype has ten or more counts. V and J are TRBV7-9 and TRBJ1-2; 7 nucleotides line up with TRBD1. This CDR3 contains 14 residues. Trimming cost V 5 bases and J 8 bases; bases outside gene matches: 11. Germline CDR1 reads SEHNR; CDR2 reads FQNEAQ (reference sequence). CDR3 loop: CASSPTGIRPGYTF. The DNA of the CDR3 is TGTGCCAGCAGCCCGACAGGGATACGCCCGGGCTACACCTTC. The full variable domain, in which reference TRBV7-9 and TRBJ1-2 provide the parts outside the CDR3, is DTGVSQNPRHKITKRGQNVTFRCDPISEHNRLYWYRQTLGQGPEFLTYFQNEAQLEKSRLLSDRFSAERPKGSFSTLEIQRTEQGDSAMYLCASSPTGIRPGYTFGSGTRLTVV.

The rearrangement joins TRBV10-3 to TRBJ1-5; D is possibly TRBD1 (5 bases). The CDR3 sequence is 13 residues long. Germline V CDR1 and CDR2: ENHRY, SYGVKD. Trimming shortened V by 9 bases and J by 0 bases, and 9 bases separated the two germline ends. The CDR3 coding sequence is TGTGCCATTGTCAGGGATAGCAATCAGCCCCAGCATTTT. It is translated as CAIVRDSNQPQHF.

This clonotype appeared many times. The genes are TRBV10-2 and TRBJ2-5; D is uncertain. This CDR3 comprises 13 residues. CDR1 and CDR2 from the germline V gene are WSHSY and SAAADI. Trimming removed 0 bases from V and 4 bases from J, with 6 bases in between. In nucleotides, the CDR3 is TGCGCCAGCAGTGAGTCGATTCGAGAGACCCAGTACTTC. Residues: CASSESIRETQYF.